This T cell receptor (beta chain) was obtained from a study of T cells after yellow fever vaccination. In its sample, this clonotype was seen a few times. The CDR3 is made up of 15 amino acids. V was clipped by 2 bases and J by 4 bases, with 14 bases between them. Germline CDR1 reads ENHRY; CDR2 reads SYGVKD. TCRdb recomputed calls from the 5' RACE reads with MiXCR, one row per CDR3 protein. The profile covers roughly 330,000 distinct CDR3 sequences, with around 6.8% appearing a single time and over 15% taken by the ten largest. Material: PBMCs, obtained about 41 days after the first yellow fever vaccination. The clonotype comes from a man younger than 30 who received the YFV17D yellow fever vaccine. The V gene is TRBV10-3, the J gene TRBJ2-5, with D unresolved. CDR3 sequence (DNA): TGTGCCATCAGTGAGGTAACGGCTTCAGGAGAGACCCAGTACTTC. Protein: CAISEVTASGETQYF.